A single TCR beta chain is shown here with its context. In the original analysis: Reference gene primer amplification in the assay estimated nucleated cell counts. Clones were read by immunoSEQ multiplex PCR, and TCRdb kept only the in-frame ones, dropping some. D and trimming come from the DNA, and the V and J calls and clone size come from that table. The table shows about 88,000 clones, with about 91% occurring only once. The entry originates in a study of blood T cell repertoires in COVID-19. The overall study: Samples came from the United States, Italy and Spain, spanning acute and convalescent COVID-19. T cells, B-cell-depleted T cells, or PBMCs supplied cDNA or gDNA.

In germline, CDR1 is MDHEN, CDR2 SYDVKM. The CDR3 is made up of 15 amino acids. Trimming at V came to 5 bases and at J to 4 bases, leaving 6 bases not matched to a gene. The chain recombines TRBV28 with TRBJ1-4, with 8 bases fitting TRBD1. This sequence was found in a woman older than 75 with active COVID-19. The sequenced material came from peripheral blood. DNA of the CDR3: TGTGCCAGCAGTACTAGGACAGGGTTTAATGAAAAACTGTTTTTT. Translated: CASSTRTGFNEKLFF. Filled out from reference TRBV28 and TRBJ1-4, the complete variable domain reads DVKVTQSSRYLVKRTGEKVFLECVQDMDHENMFWYRQDPGLGLRLIYFSYDVKMKEKGDIPEGYSVSREKKERFSLILESASTNQTSMYLCASSTRTGFNEKLFFGSGTQLSVL.